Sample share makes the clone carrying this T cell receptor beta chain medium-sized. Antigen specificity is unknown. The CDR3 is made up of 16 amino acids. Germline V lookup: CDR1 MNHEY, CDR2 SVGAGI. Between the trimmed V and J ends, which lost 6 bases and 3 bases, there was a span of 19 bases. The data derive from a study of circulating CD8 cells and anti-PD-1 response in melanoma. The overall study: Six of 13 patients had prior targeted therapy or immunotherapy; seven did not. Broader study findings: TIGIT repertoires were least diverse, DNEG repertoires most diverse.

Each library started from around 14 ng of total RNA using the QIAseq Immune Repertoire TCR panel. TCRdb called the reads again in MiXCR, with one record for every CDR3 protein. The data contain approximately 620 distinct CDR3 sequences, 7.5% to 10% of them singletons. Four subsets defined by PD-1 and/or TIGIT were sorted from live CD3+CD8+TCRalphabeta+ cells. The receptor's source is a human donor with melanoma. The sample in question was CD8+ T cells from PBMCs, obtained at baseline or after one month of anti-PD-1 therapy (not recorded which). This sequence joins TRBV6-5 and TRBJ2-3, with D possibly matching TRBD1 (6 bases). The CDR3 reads CASSTDRIGLTDTQYF. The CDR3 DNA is TGTGCCAGCAGCACCGACAGGATCGGGTTGACAGATACGCAGTATTTT.